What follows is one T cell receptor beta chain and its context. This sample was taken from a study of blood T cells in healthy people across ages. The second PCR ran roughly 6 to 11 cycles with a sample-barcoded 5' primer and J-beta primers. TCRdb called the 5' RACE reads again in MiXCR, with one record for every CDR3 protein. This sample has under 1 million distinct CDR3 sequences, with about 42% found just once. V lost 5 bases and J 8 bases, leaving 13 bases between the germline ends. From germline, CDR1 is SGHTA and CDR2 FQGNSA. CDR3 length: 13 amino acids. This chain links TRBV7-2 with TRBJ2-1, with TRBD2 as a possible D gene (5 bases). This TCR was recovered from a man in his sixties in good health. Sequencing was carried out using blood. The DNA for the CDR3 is TGTGCCAGCAGCCCCCCGGGGTACGATGAGCAGTTCTTC. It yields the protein CASSPPGYDEQFF.